The 15 T cell receptor beta chains listed next were all sequenced from one sample in a study of T cell repertoires in cytomegalovirus infection. TCRdb reanalysed the reads using MiXCR and keeps one entry per CDR3 protein. The table lists about 360,000 distinct CDR3 sequences, around 18% of them singletons. Sample: PBMCs. These TCRs come from a human donor in good health (CMV status not recorded). Some clones in this sample may be carry-over from other donors' samples.

The sample holds a few counts of this clonotype. The chain recombines TRBV12-5 with TRBJ2-5; the D call may be TRBD1 or TRBD2 (5 bases each). Germline V gene lookup returns CDR1 LGHNT and CDR2 FRNRAP. With 0 bases removed from V and 4 bases from J, the gap between germline ends came to 15 bases. This CDR3 comprises 16 residues. This chain's CDR3 is CASGLVRTLAPETQYF. The CDR3, as DNA: TGTGCTAGTGGTTTGGTCCGGACATTAGCGCCAGAGACCCAGTACTTC.

The rearrangement joins TRBV6-5 to TRBJ2-5; tentative D call: TRBD2 (6 bases). Between the trimmed V and J ends, which lost 8 bases and 9 bases, there was a span of 25 bases. The V gene's germline CDR1 is MNHEY and CDR2 SVGAGI. CDR3 length: 15 residues. DNA of the CDR3: TGTGCCAGCCAGACCTCTCGAGACCTCCGCGGGGCCCAGTACTTC. Translated: CASQTSRDLRGAQYF.

Many counts were recorded for this clonotype. This chain connects TRBV12-3 or TRBV12-4 to TRBJ1-3; D call uncertain. The CDR3 length is 12 residues. Trimming removed 6 bases at V and 0 bases at J, with 3 bases between. The CDR3 is CASRGSGNTIYF. The DNA of the CDR3 is TGTGCCAGCAGGGGCTCTGGAAACACCATATATTTT.

At least ten counts were recorded for this clonotype. The chain is built from TRBV28 and TRBJ2-1, with a possible D match to TRBD2 (5 bases). CDR1 is MDHEN, CDR2 SYDVKM, per germline. The ends were cut back, 5 bases at V and 6 bases at J, with 14 bases in the middle. This CDR3 comprises 14 residues. The CDR3 here is CASSRPGVGNEQFF. In DNA form, the CDR3 reads TGTGCCAGCAGTCGCCCCGGGGTGGGCAATGAGCAGTTCTTC. The full variable domain, its missing parts supplied by reference TRBV28 and TRBJ2-1, is DVKVTQSSRYLVKRTGEKVFLECVQDMDHENMFWYRQDPGLGLRLIYFSYDVKMKEKGDIPEGYSVSREKKERFSLILESASTNQTSMYLCASSRPGVGNEQFFGPGTRLTVL.

The chain employs TRBV7-2 and TRBJ2-3; possible D gene TRBD2, 5 bases. CDR3 size: 17 residues. Trimming shortened V by 5 bases and J by 2 bases, and 20 bases separated the two germline ends. Per germline, CDR1 SGHTA and CDR2 FQGNSA. The CDR3 sequence is CASSRTPATTHTDTQYF. The CDR3 DNA is TGTGCCAGCAGCCGAACCCCCGCGACTACCCACACAGATACGCAGTATTTT.

This clonotype was seen a handful of times. The chain recombines TRBV14 with TRBJ1-4; 7 positions match TRBD1. J was trimmed by 8 bases and V by 2 bases; bases with no gene match: 8. The germline gives CDR1 SGHDN, CDR2 FVKESK. This CDR3 has 15 residues. CDR3: CASSQLGDRIEKLFF. The DNA of the CDR3 is TGTGCCAGCAGCCAACTTGGGGACAGAATAGAAAAACTGTTTTTT. Drawing the rest from reference TRBV14 and TRBJ1-4, the complete variable domain is EAGVTQFPSHSVIEKGQTVTLRCDPISGHDNLYWYRRVMGKEIKFLLHFVKESKQDESGMPNNRFLAERTGGTYSTLKVQPAELEDSGVYFCASSQLGDRIEKLFFGSGTQLSVL.

Ten or more counts support this clonotype. This sequence joins TRBV11-2 and TRBJ2-1; the D is unclear. Germline V CDR1 and CDR2: SGHAT, FQNNGV. The length of the CDR3 is 18 residues. Trimming cost V 5 bases and J 4 bases, with 24 bases left between them. The CDR3: CASSQRSSTSLPYNEQFF. The CDR3 region has the DNA TGTGCCAGCAGCCAGAGAAGCAGTACGTCCCTGCCTTACAATGAGCAGTTCTTC.

The chain recombines TRBV9 with TRBJ1-2; no firm D call. Between the trimmed V and J ends, which lost 4 bases and 8 bases, there was a span of 15 bases. Germline CDR1 SGDLS, CDR2 YYNGEE. CDR3 size: 13 residues. The CDR3 DNA is TGTGCCAGCAGCCCAGGCCCACGTTGGGGCTACACCTTC. Translation: CASSPGPRWGYTF.

There are many counts of this clonotype. The chain carries TRBV7-2 and TRBJ2-3; D is unclear. Between the trimmed V and J ends, which lost 4 bases and 0 bases, there was a span of 11 bases. The CDR3 covers 15 residues. Per the germline V gene, CDR1 is SGHTA and CDR2 is FQGNSA. The CDR3 reads CASSSLRLSTDTQYF. DNA of the CDR3: TGTGCCAGCAGCTCCCTACGGTTGAGCACAGATACGCAGTATTTT.

The chain joins TRBV20-1 to TRBJ2-3; 7 bases line up with TRBD1. The length of the CDR3 is 17 residues. V lost 3 bases, J lost 4 bases, and 16 bases stayed unmatched. Germline V CDR1 and CDR2: DFQATT, SNEGSKA (reference sequence). This chain's CDR3 is CSASYGTALPYADTQYF. The CDR3 nucleotides read TGCAGTGCTAGTTATGGGACAGCCCTCCCCTATGCAGATACGCAGTATTTT.

CDR3: CASSILGGYTDTQYF. Written as DNA, the CDR3 is TGTGCCAGTAGTATTCTCGGCGGATACACAGATACGCAGTATTTT. This sequence joins TRBV19 and TRBJ2-3; D is undetermined. Germline V gene lookup returns CDR1 LNHDA and CDR2 SQIVND (reference sequence). This CDR3 region has 15 residues. The V and J ends lost 3 bases and 2 bases respectively, with 12 bases between them. Based on the CDR3 plus reference TRBV19 and TRBJ2-3, the full variable domain is DGGITQSPKYLFRKEGQNVTLSCEQNLNHDAMYWYRQDPGQGLRLIYYSQIVNDFQKGDIAEGYSVSREKKESFPLTVTSAQKNPTAFYLCASSILGGYTDTQYFGPGTRLTVL.

This clonotype was observed once. The chain combines TRBV4-1 with TRBJ1-2, with 10 bases that match TRBD1. Losses at the gene ends were 2 bases for V and 6 bases for J; bases not matched to a gene: 6. This CDR3 is built from 15 residues. Germline V gene data show CDR1 as MGHRA and CDR2 as YSYEKL. CDR3 sequence reads: CASSQIPGTGDGYTF. The CDR3 coding sequence is TGCGCCAGCAGCCAAATACCCGGGACAGGGGATGGCTACACCTTC.

J is TRBJ2-3 and V is TRBV7-2; D gene uncertain. Between the trimmed V and J ends, which lost 3 bases and 3 bases, there was a span of 10 bases. The germline gives CDR1 SGHTA, CDR2 FQGNSA. The CDR3 is made up of 14 amino acids. The DNA for the CDR3 is TGTGCCAGCAGCTTCTTTGGGCAGACAGATACGCAGTATTTT. Translating gives CASSFFGQTDTQYF.

This clonotype came up a few times. The V and J genes are TRBV23-1 and TRBJ1-2, with 8 bases identical to TRBD1. TRBV23-1 has ORF status, its function being uncertain. V was pared by 4 bases and J by 3 bases, with 7 bases of the junction left unmatched. CDR3 size: 15 residues. The CDR3 DNA follows: TGCGCCAGCAGTCGCTCCAGGGGGCTAGACTATGGCTACACCTTC. Translation gives CASSRSRGLDYGYTF.

This clonotype was seen many times. This sequence joins TRBV7-2 and TRBJ2-2; TRBD2 matches at 9 bases. CDR1 and CDR2 (germline): SGHTA, FQGNSA. Trimming cost V 2 bases and J 6 bases; bases outside gene matches: 10. This CDR3 region has 17 residues. The CDR3 nucleotides are TGTGCCAGCAGCTTACGAGGTGGCGGGAGGGCGGCCGGGGAGCTGTTTTTT. Its translation is CASSLRGGGRAAGELFF. Looking up the rest from reference TRBV7-2 and TRBJ2-2 gives the full variable domain: GAGVSQSPSNKVTEKGKDVELRCDPISGHTALYWYRQSLGQGLEFLIYFQGNSAPDKSGLPSDRFSAERTGGSVSTLTIQRTQQEDSAVYLCASSLRGGGRAAGELFFGEGSRLTVL.